This T cell receptor beta chain was retrieved from a study of shared clonotypes between healthy human individuals. TCRdb keeps only in-frame clones here, not all; method: immunoSEQ multiplex PCR. The sample records about 730,000 clones, over 60% being singletons. The receptor was derived from a woman aged 25 to 39 in good health. Material: memory CD4+ T cells sorted from blood. As to subset: CD45RA-negative fraction.

This CDR3 is CASSPIKKNEKLFF. Here the CDR3 DNA reads TGTGCCAGCTCACCAATCAAGAAAAATGAAAAACTGTTTTTT. The chain recombines TRBV18 with TRBJ1-4; D remains unclear. The V end was cut by 2 bases, the J end by 5 bases, with 9 bases between. CDR1 KGHSH and CDR2 LQKENI come from the germline V gene. This CDR3 has 14 amino acids.